Reported below is one T cell receptor beta chain. The data belong to a study of T cell responses to AZD1222 COVID-19 vaccine. Turning to the study itself: Whether given at about 4 or about 12 weeks, second doses were pooled.

The CDR3 length is 14 residues. CDR1 is SNHLY and CDR2 is FYNNEI in the germline V gene. With 6 bases clipped from V and 4 bases from J, the junction kept 3 bases outside the gene matches. Assay: immunoSEQ multiplex PCR; the TCRdb copy retains only in-frame clones and omits some. The sample carries approximately 110,000 clones, 92% recorded once. V gene TRBV2 combines with J gene TRBJ1-2; TRBD1 agrees at 12 bases. The sequences come from peripheral blood, collected on day 0 of AZD1222 vaccination. This clonotype originated in an adult in good health. For the CDR3, the DNA is TGTGCCAGCAGGGGGACAGGGGGCTTCTATGGCTACACCTTC. Its translation: CASRGTGGFYGYTF.